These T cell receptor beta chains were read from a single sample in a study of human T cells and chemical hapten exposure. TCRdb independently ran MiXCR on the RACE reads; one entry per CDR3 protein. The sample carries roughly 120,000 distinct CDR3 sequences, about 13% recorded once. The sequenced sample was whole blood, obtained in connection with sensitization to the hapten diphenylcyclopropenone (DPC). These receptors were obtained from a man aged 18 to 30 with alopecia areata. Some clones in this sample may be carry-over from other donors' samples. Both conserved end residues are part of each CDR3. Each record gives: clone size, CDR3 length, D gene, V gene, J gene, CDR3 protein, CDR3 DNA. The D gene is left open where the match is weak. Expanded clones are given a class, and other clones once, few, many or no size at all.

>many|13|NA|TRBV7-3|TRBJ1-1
CASSEGPNTEAFF
TGTGCCAGCAGCGAGGGTCCTAACACTGAAGCTTTCTTT
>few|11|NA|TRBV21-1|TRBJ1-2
CASIDTRGYTF
TGTGCCAGCATCGACACGCGTGGCTACACCTTC
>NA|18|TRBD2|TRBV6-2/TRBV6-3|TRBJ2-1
CASSYKSYSGGAYHEQFF
TGTGCCAGCAGTTACAAATCATACAGCGGGGGGGCCTACCATGAGCAGTTCTTC
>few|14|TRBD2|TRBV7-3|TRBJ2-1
CASSPERGANEQFF
TGTGCCAGCAGCCCGGAGCGGGGGGCCAATGAGCAGTTCTTC
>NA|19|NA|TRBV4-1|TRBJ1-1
CASSQDLRGAGGRVTEAFF
TGCGCCAGCAGCCAAGATCTACGGGGGGCCGGAGGGAGGGTAACTGAAGCTTTCTTT
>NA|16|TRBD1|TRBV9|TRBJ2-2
CASSVGETGLPGELFF
TGTGCCAGCAGCGTAGGAGAGACAGGGCTTCCCGGGGAGCTGTTTTTT
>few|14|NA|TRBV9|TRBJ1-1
CASSVEGQEAEAFF
TGTGCCAGCAGCGTAGAAGGGCAAGAAGCTGAAGCTTTCTTT
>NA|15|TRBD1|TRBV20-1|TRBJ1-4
CSARDGTGGREKLFF
TGCAGTGCTAGAGACGGGACAGGGGGAAGAGAAAAACTGTTTTTT
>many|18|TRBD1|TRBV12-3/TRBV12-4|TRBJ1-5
CASSPRDSLDKYNQPQHF
TGTGCCAGCAGTCCTCGGGACAGCCTAGACAAGTACAATCAGCCCCAGCATTTT
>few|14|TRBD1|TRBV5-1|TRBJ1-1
CASSIRQGNTEAFF
TGCGCCAGCAGCATCCGACAGGGGAACACTGAAGCTTTCTTT
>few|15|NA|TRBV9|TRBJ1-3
CASSPGDYSGNTIYF
TGTGCCAGCAGCCCGGGGGACTACTCTGGAAACACCATATATTTT
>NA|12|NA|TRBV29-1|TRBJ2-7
CSARDPIYEQYF
TGCAGCGCGAGGGACCCGATCTACGAGCAGTACTTC
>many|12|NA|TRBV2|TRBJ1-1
CASGQGGTEAFF
TGTGCCAGCGGGCAGGGCGGCACTGAAGCTTTCTTT
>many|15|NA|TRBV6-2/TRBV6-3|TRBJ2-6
CASSYGGAGANVLTF
TGTGCCAGCAGTTATGGAGGGGCTGGGGCCAACGTCCTGACTTTC
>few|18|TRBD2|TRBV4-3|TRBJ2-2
CASSFQYGGGLNTGELFF
TGCGCCAGCAGCTTCCAGTACGGCGGGGGACTAAACACCGGGGAGCTGTTTTTT
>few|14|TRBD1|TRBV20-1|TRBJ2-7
CSARGDRDDYEQYF
TGCAGTGCAAGGGGCGACAGGGACGACTACGAGCAGTACTTC
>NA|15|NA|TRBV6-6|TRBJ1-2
CASSYSGGLVEGYTF
TGTGCCAGCAGTTACTCTGGGGGGTTGGTAGAGGGCTACACCTTC
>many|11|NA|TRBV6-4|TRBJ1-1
CASTPPEEAFF
TGTGCCAGCACCCCCCCAGAAGAAGCTTTCTTT
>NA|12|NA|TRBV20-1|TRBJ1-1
CSANRVETEAFF
TGCAGTGCGAACAGGGTTGAGACTGAAGCTTTCTTT
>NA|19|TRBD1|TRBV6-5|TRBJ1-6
CASRPGQTVLSSYNSPLHF
TGTGCCAGTCGACCGGGACAGACAGTGTTAAGCTCCTATAATTCACCCCTCCACTTT
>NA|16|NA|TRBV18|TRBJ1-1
CASSPRRGVVGTEAFF
TGTGCCAGCTCACCGAGGAGGGGTGTGGTTGGCACTGAAGCTTTCTTT
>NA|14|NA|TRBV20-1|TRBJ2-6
CSALLRSGANVLTF
TGCAGCGCTCTTCTTCGCTCTGGGGCCAACGTCCTGACTTTC
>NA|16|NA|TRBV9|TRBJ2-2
CASSAPLHPNTGELFF
TGTGCCAGCAGCGCCCCACTTCACCCAAACACCGGGGAGCTGTTTTTT
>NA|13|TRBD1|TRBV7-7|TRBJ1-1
CASSTGQGSQAFF
TGTGCCAGCAGCACCGGACAGGGGAGTCAAGCTTTCTTT
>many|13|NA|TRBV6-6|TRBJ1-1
CASSESGDTEAFF
TGTGCCAGCAGTGAGTCCGGTGACACTGAAGCTTTCTTT
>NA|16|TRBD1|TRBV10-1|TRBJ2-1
CASSPGQGSSYNEQFF
TGCGCCAGCAGTCCTGGACAGGGGAGCTCCTACAATGAGCAGTTCTTC
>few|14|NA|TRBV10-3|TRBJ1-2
CAISDRGTNYGYTF
TGTGCCATCAGTGACCGGGGGACTAACTATGGCTACACCTTC
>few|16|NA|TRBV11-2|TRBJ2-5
CASSRKTGTYKETQYF
TGTGCCAGCAGCCGCAAGACCGGGACTTACAAAGAGACCCAGTACTTC
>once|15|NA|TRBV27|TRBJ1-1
CASSFGSLVGTEAFF
TGTGCCAGCAGCTTTGGATCGTTAGTGGGAACTGAAGCTTTCTTT
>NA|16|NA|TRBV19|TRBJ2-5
CASSMVADSYQETQYF
TGTGCCAGTAGTATGGTCGCCGACTCGTACCAAGAGACCCAGTACTTC
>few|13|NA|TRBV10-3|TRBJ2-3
CAISARDTDTQYF
TGTGCCATCAGTGCCCGGGACACAGATACGCAGTATTTT
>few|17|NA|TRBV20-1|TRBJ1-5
CSAREPVGAERNQPQHF
TGCAGTGCTAGAGAGCCCGTGGGGGCTGAGCGCAATCAGCCCCAGCATTTT
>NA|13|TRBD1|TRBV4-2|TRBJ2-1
CASSHGQGNEQFF
TGTGCCAGCAGCCACGGACAGGGCAATGAGCAGTTCTTC
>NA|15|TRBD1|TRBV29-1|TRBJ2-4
CSAKDRGLFKNIQYF
TGCAGCGCTAAGGACAGGGGGCTATTCAAAAACATTCAGTACTTC
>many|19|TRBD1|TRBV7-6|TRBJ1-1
CASSPRSDRGILMNTEAFF
TGTGCCAGCAGCCCTAGGTCGGACAGGGGGATTCTGATGAACACTGAAGCTTTCTTT
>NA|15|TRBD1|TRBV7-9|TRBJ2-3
CASNLGGGRTDTQYF
TGTGCCAGCAACCTAGGGGGCGGTCGCACAGATACGCAGTATTTT
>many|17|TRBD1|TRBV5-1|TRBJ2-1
CASKPVLGGLTYNEQFF
TGCGCCAGCAAGCCAGTTTTAGGGGGCCTCACCTACAATGAGCAGTTCTTC